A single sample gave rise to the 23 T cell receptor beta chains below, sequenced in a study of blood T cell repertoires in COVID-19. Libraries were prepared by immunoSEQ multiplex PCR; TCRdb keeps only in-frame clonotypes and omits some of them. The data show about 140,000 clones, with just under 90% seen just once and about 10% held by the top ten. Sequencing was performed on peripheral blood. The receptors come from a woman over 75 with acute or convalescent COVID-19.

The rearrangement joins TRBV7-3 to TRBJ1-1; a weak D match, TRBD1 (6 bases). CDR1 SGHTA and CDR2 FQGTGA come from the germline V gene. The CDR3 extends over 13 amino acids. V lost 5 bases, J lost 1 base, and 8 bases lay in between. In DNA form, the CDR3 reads TGTGCCAGCAGCGTACAGGGGAACACTGAAGCTTTCTTT. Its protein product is CASSVQGNTEAFF. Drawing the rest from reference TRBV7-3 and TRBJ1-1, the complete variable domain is GAGVSQTPSNKVTEKGKYVELRCDPISGHTALYWYRQSLGQGPEFLIYFQGTGAADDSGLPNDRFFAVRPEGSVSTLKIQRTERGDSAVYLCASSVQGNTEAFFGQGTRLTVV.

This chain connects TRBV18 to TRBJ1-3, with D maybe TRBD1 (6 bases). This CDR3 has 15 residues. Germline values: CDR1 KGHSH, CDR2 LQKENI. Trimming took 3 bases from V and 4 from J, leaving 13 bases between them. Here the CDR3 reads CASSPSRGGGNTIYF. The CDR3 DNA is TGTGCCAGCTCACCTAGCCGCGGGGGCGGAAACACCATATATTTT. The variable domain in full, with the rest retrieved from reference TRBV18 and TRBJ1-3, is NAGVMQNPRHLVRRRGQEARLRCSPMKGHSHVYWYRQLPEEGLKFMVYLQKENIIDESGMPKERFSAEFPKEGPSILRIQQVVRGDSAAYFCASSPSRGGGNTIYFGEGSWLTVV.

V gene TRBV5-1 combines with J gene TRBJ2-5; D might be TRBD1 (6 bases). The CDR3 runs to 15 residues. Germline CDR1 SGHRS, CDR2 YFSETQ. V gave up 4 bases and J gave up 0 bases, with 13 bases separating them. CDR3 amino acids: CASSARTVYQETQYF. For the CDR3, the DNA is TGCGCCAGCAGCGCGAGGACAGTGTACCAAGAGACCCAGTACTTC.

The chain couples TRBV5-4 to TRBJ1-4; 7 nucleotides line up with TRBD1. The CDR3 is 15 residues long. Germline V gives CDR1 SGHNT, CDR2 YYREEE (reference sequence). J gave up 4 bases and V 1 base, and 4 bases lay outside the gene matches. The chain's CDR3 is CASSLKTGNNEKLFF. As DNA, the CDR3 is TGTGCCAGCAGCTTGAAGACAGGGAATAATGAAAAACTGTTTTTT.

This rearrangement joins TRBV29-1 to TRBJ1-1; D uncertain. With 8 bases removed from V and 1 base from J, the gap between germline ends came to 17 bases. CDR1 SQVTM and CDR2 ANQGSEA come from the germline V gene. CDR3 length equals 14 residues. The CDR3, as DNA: TGCAGCTTTTTGGAAGGGAGCGGGAACACTGAAGCTTTCTTT. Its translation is CSFLEGSGNTEAFF.

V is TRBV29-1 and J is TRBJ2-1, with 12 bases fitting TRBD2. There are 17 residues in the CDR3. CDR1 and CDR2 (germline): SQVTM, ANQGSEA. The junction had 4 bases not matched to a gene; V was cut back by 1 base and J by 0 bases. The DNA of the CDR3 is TGCAGCGTTGAAGGGCTAGCGGGGGGGGGCTCCTACAATGAGCAGTTCTTC. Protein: CSVEGLAGGGSYNEQFF.

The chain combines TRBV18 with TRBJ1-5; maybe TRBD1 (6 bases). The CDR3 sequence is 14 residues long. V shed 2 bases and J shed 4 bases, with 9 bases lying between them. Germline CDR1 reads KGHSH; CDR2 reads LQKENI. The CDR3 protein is CASSPGTQNQPQHF. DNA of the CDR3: TGTGCCAGCTCACCAGGGACACAAAATCAGCCCCAGCATTTT. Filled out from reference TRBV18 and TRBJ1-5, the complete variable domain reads NAGVMQNPRHLVRRRGQEARLRCSPMKGHSHVYWYRQLPEEGLKFMVYLQKENIIDESGMPKERFSAEFPKEGPSILRIQQVVRGDSAAYFCASSPGTQNQPQHFGDGTRLSIL.

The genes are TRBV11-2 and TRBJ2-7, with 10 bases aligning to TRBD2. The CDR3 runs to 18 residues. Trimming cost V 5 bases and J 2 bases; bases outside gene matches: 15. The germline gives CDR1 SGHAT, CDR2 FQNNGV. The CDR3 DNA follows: TGTGCCAGCAGCCCCCCCTGGGATAGCGGGGGGACCACCTACGAGCAGTACTTC. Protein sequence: CASSPPWDSGGTTYEQYF. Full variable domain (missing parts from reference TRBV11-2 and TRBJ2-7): EAGVAQSPRYKIIEKRQSVAFWCNPISGHATLYWYQQILGQGPKLLIQFQNNGVVDDSQLPKDRFSAERLKGVDSTLKIQPAKLEDSAVYLCASSPPWDSGGTTYEQYFGPGTRLTVT.

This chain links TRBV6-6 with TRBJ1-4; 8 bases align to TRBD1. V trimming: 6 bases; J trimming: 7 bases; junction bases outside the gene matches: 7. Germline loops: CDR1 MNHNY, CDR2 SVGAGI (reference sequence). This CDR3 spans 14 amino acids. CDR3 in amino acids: CASSKDREGEKLFF. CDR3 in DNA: TGTGCCAGCAGCAAGGACAGGGAGGGTGAAAAACTGTTTTTT.

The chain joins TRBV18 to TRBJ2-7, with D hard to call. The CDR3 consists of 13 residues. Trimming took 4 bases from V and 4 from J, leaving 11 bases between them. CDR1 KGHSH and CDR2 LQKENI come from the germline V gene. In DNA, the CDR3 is TGTGCCAGCTCACTGTCGACTGGGTACGAGCAGTACTTC. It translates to CASSLSTGYEQYF.

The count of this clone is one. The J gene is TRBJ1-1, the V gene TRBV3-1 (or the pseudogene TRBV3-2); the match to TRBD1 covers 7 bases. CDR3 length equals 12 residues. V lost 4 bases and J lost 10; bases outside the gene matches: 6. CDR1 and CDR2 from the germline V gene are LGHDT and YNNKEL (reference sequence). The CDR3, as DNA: TGTGCCAGCAGCCCTCGACAGGGAATAGCTTTCTTT. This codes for CASSPRQGIAFF.

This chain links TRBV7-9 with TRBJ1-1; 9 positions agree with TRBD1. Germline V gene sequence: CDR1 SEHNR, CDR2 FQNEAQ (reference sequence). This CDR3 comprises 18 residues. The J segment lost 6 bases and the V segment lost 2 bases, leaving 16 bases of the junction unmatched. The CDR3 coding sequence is TGTGCCAGCAGCTTAACCGGGACAGGGTACCTTCGGCAACCTGAAGCTTTCTTT. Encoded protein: CASSLTGTGYLRQPEAFF.

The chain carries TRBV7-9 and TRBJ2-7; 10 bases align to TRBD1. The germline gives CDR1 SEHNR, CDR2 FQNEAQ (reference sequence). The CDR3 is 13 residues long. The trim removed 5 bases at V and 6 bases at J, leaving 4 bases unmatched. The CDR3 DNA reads TGTGCCAGCAGCAAAGACAGGGGGCGCGAGCAGTACTTC. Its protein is CASSKDRGREQYF. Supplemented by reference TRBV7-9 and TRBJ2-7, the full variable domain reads DTGVSQNPRHKITKRGQNVTFRCDPISEHNRLYWYRQTLGQGPEFLTYFQNEAQLEKSRLLSDRFSAERPKGSFSTLEIQRTEQGDSAMYLCASSKDRGREQYFGPGTRLTVT.

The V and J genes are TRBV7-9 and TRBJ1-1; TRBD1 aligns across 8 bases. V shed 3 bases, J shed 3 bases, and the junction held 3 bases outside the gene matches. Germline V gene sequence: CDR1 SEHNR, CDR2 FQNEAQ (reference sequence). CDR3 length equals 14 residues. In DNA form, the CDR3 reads TGTGCCAGCAGCTTGCAGGGGGCGGACACTGAAGCTTTCTTT. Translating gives CASSLQGADTEAFF.

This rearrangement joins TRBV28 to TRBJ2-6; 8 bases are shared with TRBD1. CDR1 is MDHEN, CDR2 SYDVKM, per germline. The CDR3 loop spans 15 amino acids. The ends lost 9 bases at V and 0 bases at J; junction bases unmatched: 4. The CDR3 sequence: CASGTGNSGANVLTF. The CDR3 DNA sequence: TGTGCCAGTGGGACAGGAAACTCTGGGGCCAACGTCCTGACTTTC.

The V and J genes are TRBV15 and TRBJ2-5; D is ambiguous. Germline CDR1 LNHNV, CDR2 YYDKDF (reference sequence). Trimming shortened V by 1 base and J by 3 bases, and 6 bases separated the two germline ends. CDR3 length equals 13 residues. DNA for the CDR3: TGTGCCACCAGCAGAGCTCCTGAAGAGACCCAGTACTTC. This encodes CATSRAPEETQYF.

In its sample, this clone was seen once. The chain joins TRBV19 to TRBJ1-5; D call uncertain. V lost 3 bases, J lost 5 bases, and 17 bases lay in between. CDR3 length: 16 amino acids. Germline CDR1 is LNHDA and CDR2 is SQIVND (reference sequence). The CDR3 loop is CASSIDEQVSYQPQHF. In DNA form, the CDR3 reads TGTGCCAGTAGTATCGATGAGCAGGTCTCATATCAGCCCCAGCATTTT.

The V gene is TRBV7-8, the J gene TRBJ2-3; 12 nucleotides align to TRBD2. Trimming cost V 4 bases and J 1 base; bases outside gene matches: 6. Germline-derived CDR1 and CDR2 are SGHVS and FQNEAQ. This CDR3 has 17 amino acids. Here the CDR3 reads CASSSSLAGGGTDTQYF. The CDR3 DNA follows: TGTGCCAGCAGCTCCTCACTAGCGGGGGGTGGCACAGATACGCAGTATTTT. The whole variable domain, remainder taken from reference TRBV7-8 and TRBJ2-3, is GAGVSQSPRYKVAKRGQDVALRCDPISGHVSLFWYQQALGQGPEFLTYFQNEAQLDKSGLPSDRFFAERPEGSVSTLKIQRTQQEDSAVYLCASSSSLAGGGTDTQYFGPGTRLTVL.

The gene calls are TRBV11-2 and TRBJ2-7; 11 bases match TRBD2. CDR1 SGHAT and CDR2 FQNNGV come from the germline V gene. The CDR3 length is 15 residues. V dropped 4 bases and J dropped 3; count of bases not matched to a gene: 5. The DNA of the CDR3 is TGTGCCAGCAGCTCGGGACTAGCGGATGTCTACGAGCAGTACTTC. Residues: CASSSGLADVYEQYF.

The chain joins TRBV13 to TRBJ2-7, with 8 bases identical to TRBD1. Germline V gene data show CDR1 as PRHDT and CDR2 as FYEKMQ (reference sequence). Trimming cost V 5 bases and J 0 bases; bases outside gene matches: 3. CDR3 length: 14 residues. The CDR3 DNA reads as TGTGCCAGCAGCGATGGACAGGGCTCCTACGAGCAGTACTTC. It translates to CASSDGQGSYEQYF.

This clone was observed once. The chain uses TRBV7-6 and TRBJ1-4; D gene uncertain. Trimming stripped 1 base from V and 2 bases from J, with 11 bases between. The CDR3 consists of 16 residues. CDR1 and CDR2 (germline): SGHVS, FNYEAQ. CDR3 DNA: TGTGCCAGCAGCTTAGGGGTCAGGAGGACTAATGAAAAACTGTTTTTT. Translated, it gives CASSLGVRRTNEKLFF.

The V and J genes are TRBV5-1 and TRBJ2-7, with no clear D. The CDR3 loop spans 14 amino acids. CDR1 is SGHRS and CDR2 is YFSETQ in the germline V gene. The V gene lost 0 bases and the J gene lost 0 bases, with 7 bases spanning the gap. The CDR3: CASSLAASSYEQYF. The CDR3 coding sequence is TGCGCCAGCAGCTTGGCCGCGTCCTCCTACGAGCAGTACTTC.

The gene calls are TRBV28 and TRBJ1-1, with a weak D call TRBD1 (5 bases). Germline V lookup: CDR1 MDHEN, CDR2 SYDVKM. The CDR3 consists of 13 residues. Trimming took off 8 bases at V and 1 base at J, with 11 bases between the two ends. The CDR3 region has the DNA TGTGCCAGCCGACGGGGGACGAACACTGAAGCTTTCTTT. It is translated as CASRRGTNTEAFF.